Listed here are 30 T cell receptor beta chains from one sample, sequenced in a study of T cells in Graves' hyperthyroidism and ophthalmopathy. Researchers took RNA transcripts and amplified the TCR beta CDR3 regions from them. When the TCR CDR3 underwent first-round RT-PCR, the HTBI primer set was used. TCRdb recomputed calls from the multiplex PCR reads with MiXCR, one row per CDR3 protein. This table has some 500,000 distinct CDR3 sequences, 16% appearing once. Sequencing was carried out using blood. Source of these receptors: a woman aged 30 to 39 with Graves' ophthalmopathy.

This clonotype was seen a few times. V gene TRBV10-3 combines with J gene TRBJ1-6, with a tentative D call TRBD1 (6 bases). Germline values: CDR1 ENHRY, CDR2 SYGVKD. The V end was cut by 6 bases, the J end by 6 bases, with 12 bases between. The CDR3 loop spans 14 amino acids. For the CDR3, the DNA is TGTGCCATCAGGGACAGAGAAGCTAATTCACCCCTCCACTTT. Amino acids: CAIRDREANSPLHF.

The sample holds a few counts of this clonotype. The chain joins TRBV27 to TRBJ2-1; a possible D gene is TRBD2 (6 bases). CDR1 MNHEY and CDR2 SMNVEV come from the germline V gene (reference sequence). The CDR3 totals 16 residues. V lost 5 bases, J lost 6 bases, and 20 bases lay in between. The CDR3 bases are TGTGCCAGCAGTATACGAGGAGGGTTGATGGTCAATGAGCAGTTCTTC. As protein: CASSIRGGLMVNEQFF.

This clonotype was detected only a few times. CDR3: CSAYRGPEGYTF. The CDR3, as DNA: TGCAGTGCTTACAGGGGGCCAGAGGGCTACACCTTC. The chain carries TRBV20-1 and TRBJ1-2, with 9 bases aligning to TRBD1. Germline CDR1 reads DFQATT; CDR2 reads SNEGSKA (reference sequence). J was trimmed by 8 bases and V by 5 bases; bases with no gene match: 6. The CDR3 runs to 12 residues.

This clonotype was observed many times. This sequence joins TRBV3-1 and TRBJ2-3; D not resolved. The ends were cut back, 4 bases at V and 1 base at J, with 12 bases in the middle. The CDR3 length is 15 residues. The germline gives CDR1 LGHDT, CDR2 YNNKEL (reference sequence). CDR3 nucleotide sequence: TGTGCCAGCAGCCGTCTCGGCGGACGCACAGATACGCAGTATTTT. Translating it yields CASSRLGGRTDTQYF.

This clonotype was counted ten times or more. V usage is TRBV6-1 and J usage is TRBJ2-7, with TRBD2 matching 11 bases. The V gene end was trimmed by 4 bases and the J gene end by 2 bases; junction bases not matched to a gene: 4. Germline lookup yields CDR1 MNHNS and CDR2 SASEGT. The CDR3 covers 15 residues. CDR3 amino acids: CASSATSGSTYEQYF. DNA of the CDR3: TGTGCCAGCAGTGCAACTAGCGGGAGCACCTACGAGCAGTACTTC.

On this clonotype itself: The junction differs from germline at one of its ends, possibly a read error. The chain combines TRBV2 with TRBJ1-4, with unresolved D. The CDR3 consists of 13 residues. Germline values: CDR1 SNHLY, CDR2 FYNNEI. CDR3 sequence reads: CAGSPNQNEKLFF. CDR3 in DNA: TGTGCCGGCAGTCCCAACCAGAATGAAAAACTGTTTTTT.

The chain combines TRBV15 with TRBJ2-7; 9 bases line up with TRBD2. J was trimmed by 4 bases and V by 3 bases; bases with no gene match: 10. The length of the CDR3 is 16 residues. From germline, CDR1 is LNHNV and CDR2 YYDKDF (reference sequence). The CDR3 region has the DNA TGTGCCACCAGCAGGGGATTTACCAGCGGGAGGTACGAGCAGTACTTC. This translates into CATSRGFTSGRYEQYF.

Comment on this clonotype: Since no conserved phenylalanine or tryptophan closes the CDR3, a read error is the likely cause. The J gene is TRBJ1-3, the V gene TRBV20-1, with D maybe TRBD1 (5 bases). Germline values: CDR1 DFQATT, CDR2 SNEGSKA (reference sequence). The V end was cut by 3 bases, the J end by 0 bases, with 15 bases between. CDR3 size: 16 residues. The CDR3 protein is CSARNPGEGSGNTIYL. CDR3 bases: TGCAGTGCTAGGAATCCGGGGGAAGGCTCTGGAAACACCATATATCTT.

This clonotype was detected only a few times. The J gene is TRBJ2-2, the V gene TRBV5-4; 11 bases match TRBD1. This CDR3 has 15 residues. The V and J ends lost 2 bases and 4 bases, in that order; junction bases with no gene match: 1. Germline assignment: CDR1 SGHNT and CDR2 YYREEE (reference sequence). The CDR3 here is CASSLGTGGTGELFF. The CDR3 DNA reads TGTGCCAGCAGCTTAGGGACAGGGGGCACCGGGGAGCTGTTTTTT.

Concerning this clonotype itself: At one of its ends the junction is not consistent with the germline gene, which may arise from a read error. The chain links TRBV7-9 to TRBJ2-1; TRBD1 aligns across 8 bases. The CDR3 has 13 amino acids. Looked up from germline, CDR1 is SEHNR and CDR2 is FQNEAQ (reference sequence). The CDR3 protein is CASRHTGGNEQFF. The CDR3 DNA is TGCGCCAGCAGACATACAGGGGGCAATGAGCAGTTCTTC.

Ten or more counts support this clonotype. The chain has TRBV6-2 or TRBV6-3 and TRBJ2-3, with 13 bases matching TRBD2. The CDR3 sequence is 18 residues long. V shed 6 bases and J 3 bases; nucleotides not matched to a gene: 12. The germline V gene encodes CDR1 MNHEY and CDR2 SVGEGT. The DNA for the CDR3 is TGTGCCAGCAGCAAAACTAGCGGGAGGGCCGGAGGAACAGATACGCAGTATTTT. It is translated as CASSKTSGRAGGTDTQYF.

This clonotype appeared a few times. CDR3 sequence (DNA): TGTGCCAGCAGTTACCTCTCGGGGTTGAATGAGCAGTTCTTC. Residues: CASSYLSGLNEQFF. V and J are TRBV6-2 or TRBV6-3 and TRBJ2-1; a possible D gene is TRBD2 (5 bases). The V gene lost 2 bases and the J gene lost 7 bases, with 12 bases spanning the gap. This CDR3 contains 14 residues. Germline CDR1 is MNHEY and CDR2 is SVGEGT.

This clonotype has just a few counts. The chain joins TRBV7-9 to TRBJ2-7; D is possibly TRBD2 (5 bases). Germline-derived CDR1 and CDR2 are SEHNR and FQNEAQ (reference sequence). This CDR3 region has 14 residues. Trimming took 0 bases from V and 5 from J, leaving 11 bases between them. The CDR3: CASSLAEAGDEQYF. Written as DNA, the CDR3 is TGTGCCAGCAGCTTAGCGGAGGCCGGAGACGAGCAGTACTTC.

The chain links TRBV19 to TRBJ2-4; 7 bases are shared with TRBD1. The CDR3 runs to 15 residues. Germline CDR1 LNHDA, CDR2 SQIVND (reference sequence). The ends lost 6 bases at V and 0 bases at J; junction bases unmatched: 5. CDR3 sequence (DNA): TGTGCCAGTAGGGGGACAGTACTAGCCAAAAACATTCAGTACTTC. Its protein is CASRGTVLAKNIQYF.

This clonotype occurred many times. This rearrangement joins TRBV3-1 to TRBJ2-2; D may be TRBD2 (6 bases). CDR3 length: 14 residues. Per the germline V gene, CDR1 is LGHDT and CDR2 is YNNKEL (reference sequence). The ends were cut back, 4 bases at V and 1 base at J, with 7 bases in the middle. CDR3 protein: CASSLEGNTGELFF. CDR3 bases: TGTGCCAGCAGCCTGGAGGGGAACACCGGGGAGCTGTTTTTT.

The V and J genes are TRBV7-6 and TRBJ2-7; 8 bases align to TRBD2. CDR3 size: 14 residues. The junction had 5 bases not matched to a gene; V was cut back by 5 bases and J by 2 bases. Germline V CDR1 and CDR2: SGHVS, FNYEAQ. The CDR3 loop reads CASSESGGAYEQYF. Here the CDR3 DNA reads TGTGCCAGCAGCGAGTCCGGGGGGGCCTACGAGCAGTACTTC.

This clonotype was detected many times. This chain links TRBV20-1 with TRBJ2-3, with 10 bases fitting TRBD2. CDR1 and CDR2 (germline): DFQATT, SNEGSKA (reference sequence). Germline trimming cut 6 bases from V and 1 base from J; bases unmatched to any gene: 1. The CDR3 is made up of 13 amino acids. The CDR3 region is CSASGGGTDTQYF. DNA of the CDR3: TGCAGTGCCAGCGGGGGGGGCACAGATACGCAGTATTTT.

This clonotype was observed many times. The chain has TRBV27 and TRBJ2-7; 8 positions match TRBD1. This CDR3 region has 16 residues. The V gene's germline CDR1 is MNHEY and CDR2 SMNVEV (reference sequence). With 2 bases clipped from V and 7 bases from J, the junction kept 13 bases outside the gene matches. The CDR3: CASSLTAGGYSGEQYF. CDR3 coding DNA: TGTGCCAGCAGTTTAACGGCAGGGGGCTATAGTGGGGAGCAGTACTTC.

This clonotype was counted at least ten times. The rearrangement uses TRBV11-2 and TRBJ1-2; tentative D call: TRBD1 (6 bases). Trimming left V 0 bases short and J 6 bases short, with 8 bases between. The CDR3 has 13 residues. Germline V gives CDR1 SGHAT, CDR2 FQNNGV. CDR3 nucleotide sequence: TGTGCCAGCAGCTTAGACAGGGGTCATGGCTACACCTTC. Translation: CASSLDRGHGYTF. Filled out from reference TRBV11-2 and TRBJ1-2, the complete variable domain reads EAGVAQSPRYKIIEKRQSVAFWCNPISGHATLYWYQQILGQGPKLLIQFQNNGVVDDSQLPKDRFSAERLKGVDSTLKIQPAKLEDSAVYLCASSLDRGHGYTFGSGTRLTVV.

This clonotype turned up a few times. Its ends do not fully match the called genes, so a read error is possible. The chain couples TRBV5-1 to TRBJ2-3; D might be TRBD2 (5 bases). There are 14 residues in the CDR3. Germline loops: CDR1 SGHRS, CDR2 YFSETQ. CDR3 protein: CASSSSGATDTQYF. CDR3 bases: TGCGCCAGCAGCTCCAGCGGTGCCACAGATACGCAATATTTT.

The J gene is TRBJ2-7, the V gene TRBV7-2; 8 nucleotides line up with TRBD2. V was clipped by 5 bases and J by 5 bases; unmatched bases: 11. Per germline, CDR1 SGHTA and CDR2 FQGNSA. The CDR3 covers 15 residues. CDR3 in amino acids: CASSAPRGLGHEQYF. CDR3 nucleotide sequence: TGTGCCAGCAGCGCCCCACGGGGACTAGGCCACGAGCAGTACTTC. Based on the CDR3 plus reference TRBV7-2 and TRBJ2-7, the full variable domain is GAGVSQSPSNKVTEKGKDVELRCDPISGHTALYWYRQSLGQGLEFLIYFQGNSAPDKSGLPSDRFSAERTGGSVSTLTIQRTQQEDSAVYLCASSAPRGLGHEQYFGPGTRLTVT.

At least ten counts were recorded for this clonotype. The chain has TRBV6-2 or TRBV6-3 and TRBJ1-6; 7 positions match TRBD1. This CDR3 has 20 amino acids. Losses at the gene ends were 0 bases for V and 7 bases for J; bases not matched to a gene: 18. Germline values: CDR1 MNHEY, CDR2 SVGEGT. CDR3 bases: TGTGCCAGCAGTTACTCGATGGGAGACAGGGACGCGTATTGGAATTCACCCCTCCACTTT. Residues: CASSYSMGDRDAYWNSPLHF.

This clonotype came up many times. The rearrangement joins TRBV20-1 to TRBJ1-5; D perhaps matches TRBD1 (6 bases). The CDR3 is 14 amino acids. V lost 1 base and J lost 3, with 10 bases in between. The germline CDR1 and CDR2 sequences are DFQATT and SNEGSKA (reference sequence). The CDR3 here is CSARVTGSNQPQHF. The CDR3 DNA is TGCAGTGCTAGAGTTACAGGGTCCAATCAGCCCCAGCATTTT.

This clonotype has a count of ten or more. The CDR3 here is CATSDPAGNTGELFF. The CDR3 coding sequence is TGTGCCACCAGTGATCCTGCGGGGAACACCGGGGAGCTGTTTTTT. The chain combines TRBV24-1 with TRBJ2-2, with a tentative D call TRBD2 (5 bases). The CDR3 length is 15 residues. The V and J ends lost 3 bases and 1 base respectively, with 8 bases between them. Germline loops: CDR1 KGHDR, CDR2 SFDVKD.

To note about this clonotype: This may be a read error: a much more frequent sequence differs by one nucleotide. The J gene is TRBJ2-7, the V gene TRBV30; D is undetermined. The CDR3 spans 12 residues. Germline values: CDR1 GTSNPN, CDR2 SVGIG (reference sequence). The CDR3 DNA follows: TGTGCCCGGAGCGCCGACCCTCTCGAGCAGTACTTC. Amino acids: CARSADPLEQYF.

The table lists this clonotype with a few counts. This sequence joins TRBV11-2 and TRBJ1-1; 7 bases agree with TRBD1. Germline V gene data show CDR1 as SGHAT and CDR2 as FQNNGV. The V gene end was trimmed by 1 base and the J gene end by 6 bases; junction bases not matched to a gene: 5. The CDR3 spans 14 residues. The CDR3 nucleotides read TGTGCCAGCAGCTTAGGAGGGGGCCCCCCTGAAGCTTTCTTT. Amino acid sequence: CASSLGGGPPEAFF.

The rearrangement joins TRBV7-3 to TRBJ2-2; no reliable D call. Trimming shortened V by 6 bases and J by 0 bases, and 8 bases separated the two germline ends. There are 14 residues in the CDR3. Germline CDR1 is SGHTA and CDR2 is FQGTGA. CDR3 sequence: CASRPGPNTGELFF. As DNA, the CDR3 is TGTGCCAGCAGGCCAGGACCGAACACCGGGGAGCTGTTTTTT.

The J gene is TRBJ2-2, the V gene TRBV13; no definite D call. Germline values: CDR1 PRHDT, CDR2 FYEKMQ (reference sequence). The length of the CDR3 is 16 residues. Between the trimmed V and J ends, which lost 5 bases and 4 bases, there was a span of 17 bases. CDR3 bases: TGTGCCAGCAGCCCGTTCGTGACGAGATTCACCGGGGAGCTGTTTTTT. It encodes CASSPFVTRFTGELFF.

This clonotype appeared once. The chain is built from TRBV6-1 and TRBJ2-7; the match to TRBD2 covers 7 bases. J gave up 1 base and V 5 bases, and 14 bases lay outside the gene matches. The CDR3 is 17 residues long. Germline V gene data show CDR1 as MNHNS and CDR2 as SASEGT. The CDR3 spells CASSPPGGLADSYEQYF. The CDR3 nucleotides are TGTGCCAGCAGTCCCCCAGGTGGGCTAGCGGATTCCTACGAGCAGTACTTC.

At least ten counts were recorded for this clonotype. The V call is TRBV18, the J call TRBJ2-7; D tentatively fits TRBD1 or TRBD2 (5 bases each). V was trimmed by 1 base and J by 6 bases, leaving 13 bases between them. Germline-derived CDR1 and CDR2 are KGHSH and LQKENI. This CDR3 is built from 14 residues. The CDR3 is CASSPLDGTGEQYF. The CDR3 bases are TGTGCCAGCTCACCACTGGATGGGACGGGCGAGCAGTACTTC.